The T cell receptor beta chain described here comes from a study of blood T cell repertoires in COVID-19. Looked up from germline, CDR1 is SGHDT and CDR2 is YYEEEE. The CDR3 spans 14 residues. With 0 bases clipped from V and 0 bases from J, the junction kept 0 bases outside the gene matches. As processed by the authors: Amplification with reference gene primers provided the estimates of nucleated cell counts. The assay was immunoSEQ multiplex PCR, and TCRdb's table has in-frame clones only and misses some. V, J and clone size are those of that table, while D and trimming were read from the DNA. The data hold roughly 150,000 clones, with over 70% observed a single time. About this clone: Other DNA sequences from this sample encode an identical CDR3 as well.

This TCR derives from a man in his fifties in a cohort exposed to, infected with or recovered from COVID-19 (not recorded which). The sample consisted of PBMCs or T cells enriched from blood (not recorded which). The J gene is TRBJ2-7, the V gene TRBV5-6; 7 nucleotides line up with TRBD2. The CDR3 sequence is CASSLAGGSYEQYF. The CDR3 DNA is TGTGCCAGCAGCTTGGCGGGGGGCTCCTACGAGCAGTACTTC.